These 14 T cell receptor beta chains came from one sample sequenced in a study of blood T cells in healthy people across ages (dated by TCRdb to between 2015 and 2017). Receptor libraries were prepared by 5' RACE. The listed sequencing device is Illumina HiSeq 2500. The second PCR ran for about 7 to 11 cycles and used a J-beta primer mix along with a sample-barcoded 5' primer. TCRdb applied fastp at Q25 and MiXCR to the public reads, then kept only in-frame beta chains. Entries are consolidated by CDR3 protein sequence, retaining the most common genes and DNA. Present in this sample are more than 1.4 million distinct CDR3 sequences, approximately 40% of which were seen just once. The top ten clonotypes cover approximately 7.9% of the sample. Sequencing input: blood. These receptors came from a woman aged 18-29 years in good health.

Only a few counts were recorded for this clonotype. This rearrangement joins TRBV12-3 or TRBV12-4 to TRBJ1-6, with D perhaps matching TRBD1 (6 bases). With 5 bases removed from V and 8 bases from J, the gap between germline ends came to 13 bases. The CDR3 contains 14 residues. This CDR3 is CASSKTQGDSPLHF. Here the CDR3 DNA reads TGTGCCAGCAGTAAGACACAGGGAGATTCACCCCTCCACTTT.

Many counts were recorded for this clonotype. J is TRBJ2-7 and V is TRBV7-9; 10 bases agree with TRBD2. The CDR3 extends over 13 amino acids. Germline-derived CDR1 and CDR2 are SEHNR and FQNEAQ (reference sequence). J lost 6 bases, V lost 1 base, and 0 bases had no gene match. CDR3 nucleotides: TGTGCCAGCAGCTTAGGGACTAGCGGCGAGCAGTACTTC. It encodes CASSLGTSGEQYF.

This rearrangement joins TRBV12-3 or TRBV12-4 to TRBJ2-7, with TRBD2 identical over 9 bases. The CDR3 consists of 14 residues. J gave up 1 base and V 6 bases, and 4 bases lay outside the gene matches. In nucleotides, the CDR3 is TGTGCCAGCAGGGCGACTAGCGGTTCCTACGAGCAGTACTTC. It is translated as CASRATSGSYEQYF.

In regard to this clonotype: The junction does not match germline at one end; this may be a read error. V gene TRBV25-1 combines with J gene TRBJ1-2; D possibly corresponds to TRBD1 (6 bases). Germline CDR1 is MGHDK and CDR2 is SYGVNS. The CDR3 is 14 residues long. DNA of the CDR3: TGTGCCAACAGTACATATACAGGGTTGAACGGCTACACCTTC. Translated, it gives CANSTYTGLNGYTF.

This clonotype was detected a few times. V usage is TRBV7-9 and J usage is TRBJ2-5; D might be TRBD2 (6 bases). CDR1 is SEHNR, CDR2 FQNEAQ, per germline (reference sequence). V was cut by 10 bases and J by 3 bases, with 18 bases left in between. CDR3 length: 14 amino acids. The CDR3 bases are TGTGCCACATCAAAGACTAGTCTAAAAGAGACCCAGTACTTC. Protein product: CATSKTSLKETQYF.

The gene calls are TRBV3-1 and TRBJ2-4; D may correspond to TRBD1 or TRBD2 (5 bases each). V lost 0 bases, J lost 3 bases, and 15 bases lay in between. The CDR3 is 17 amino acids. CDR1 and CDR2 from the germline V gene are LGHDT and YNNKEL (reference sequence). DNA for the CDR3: TGTGCCAGCAGCCAAGAATATATGGGGGTTGGCAAAAACATTCAGTACTTC. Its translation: CASSQEYMGVGKNIQYF.

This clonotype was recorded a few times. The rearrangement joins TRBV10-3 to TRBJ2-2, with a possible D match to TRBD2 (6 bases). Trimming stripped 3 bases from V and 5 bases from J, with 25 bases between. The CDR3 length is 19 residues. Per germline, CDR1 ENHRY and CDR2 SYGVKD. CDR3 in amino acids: CAISDVAGGSGRLTGELFF. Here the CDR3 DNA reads TGTGCCATCAGTGATGTGGCCGGAGGGTCGGGCCGTTTGACCGGGGAGCTGTTTTTT.

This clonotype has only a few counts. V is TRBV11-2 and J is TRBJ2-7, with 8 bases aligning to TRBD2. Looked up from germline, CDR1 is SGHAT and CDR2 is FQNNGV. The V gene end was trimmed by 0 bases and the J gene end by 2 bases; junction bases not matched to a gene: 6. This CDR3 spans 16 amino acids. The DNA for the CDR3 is TGTGCCAGCAGCTTAGATGTAGCGGGGATCGCCTACGAGCAGTACTTC. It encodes CASSLDVAGIAYEQYF.

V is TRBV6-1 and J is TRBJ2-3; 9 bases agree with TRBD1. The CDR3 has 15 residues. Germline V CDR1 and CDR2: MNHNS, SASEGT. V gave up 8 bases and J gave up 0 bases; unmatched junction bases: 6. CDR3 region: CASQGQGLSTDTQYF. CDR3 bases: TGTGCCAGCCAAGGACAGGGGCTCAGCACAGATACGCAGTATTTT.

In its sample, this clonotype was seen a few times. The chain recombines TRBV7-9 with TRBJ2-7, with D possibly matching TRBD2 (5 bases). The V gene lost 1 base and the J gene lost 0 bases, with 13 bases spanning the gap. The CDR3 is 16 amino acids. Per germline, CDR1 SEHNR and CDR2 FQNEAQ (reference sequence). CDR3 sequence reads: CASSLDGEPSSYEQYF. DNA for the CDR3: TGTGCCAGCAGCTTAGATGGGGAGCCAAGCTCCTACGAGCAGTACTTC.

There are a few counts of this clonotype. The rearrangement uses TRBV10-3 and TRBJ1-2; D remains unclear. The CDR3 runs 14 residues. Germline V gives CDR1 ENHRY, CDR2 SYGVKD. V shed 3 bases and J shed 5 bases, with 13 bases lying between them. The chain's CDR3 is CAISDGWSPYGYTF. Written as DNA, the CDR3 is TGTGCCATCAGTGATGGTTGGAGCCCTTATGGCTACACCTTC.

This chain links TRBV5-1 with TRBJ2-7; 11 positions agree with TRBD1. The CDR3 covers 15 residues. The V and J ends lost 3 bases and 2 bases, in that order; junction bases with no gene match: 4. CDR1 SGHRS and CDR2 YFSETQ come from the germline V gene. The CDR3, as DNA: TGCGCCAGCAGCTCCGGGACAGGGGGGGCCTACGAGCAGTACTTC. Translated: CASSSGTGGAYEQYF.

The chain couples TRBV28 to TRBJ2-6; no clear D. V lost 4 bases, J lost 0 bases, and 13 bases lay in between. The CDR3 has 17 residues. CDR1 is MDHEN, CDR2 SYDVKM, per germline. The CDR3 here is CASSSRRLSSGANVLTF. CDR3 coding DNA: TGTGCCAGCAGTTCGAGAAGGCTATCCTCTGGGGCCAACGTCCTGACTTTC.

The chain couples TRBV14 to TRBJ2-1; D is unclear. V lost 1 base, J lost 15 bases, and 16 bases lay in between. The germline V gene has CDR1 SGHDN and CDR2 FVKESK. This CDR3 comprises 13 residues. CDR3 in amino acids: CASSQGGEDYPFF. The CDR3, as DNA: TGTGCCAGCAGCCAAGGTGGCGAGGATTACCCGTTCTTC.